Shown below are 25 T cell receptor beta chains from a single sample sequenced in a study of T cells expressing NK-cell markers. TCRdb re-called the 5' RACE reads, yielding one record per CDR3 amino acid sequence without DNA. The data include hundreds of thousands of distinct CDR3 sequences; the top ten clones carry around 4.9%. The sequenced sample was blood T cells: a sorted CD56 or NKG2C T cell subset, CD4+ or CD8+ T cells, or bulk PBMC T cells (not recorded which). These TCRs come from a man aged 18-70 years in good health.

V is TRBV6-1 and J is TRBJ2-5; TCRdb selects TRBD1, and the lack of DNA leaves this call unchecked. The CDR3 sequence is 14 residues long. CDR1 MNHNS and CDR2 SASEGT come from the germline V gene. This CDR3 is CASSGTTGGETQYF.

This chain links TRBV3-1 with TRBJ2-2; TCRdb lists TRBD1, though no DNA is available to test this call. The CDR3 covers 17 residues. Germline CDR1 and CDR2: LGHDT and YNNKEL (reference sequence). The CDR3 loop reads CASSPRETGRWTGELFF.

CDR3 amino acids: CASSSRTANTGELFF. The chain joins TRBV5-5 to TRBJ2-2; without DNA, the TCRdb call of TRBD1 cannot be checked. The CDR3 totals 15 residues. Germline V lookup: CDR1 SGHKS, CDR2 YYEKEE (reference sequence).

CDR3 sequence: CASSWETGTGVYEQYF. This sequence joins TRBV27 and TRBJ2-7; the TRBD1 assignment by TCRdb is unverifiable without DNA. The germline CDR1 and CDR2 sequences are MNHEY and SMNVEV (reference sequence). The CDR3 loop spans 16 amino acids.

This sequence joins TRBV21-1 and TRBJ2-1; TCRdb gives TRBD1 as the D gene, but with no DNA this cannot be confirmed. TRBV21-1 has pseudogene status. The CDR3 sequence is 17 residues long. The CDR3 loop reads CASSKAPPQDSYNEQFF.

V gene TRBV20-1 combines with J gene TRBJ2-3; TCRdb returns TRBD2, unconfirmable since there is no DNA. The CDR3 length is 14 residues. Germline CDR1 reads DFQATT; CDR2 reads SNEGSKA (reference sequence). The CDR3 reads CSARTSGGTDTQYF.

The CDR3 loop reads CSVVSGYGANVLTF. The rearrangement uses TRBV29-1 and TRBJ2-6. Germline CDR1 SQVTM, CDR2 ANQGSEA. CDR3 length: 14 amino acids.

V is TRBV7-9 and J is TRBJ2-7. The germline CDR1 and CDR2 sequences are SEHNR and FQNEAQ (reference sequence). This CDR3 is 14 amino acids long. The chain's CDR3 is CASSLELVRDEQYF.

The chain links TRBV18 to TRBJ1-1; TCRdb's D gene call, TRBD1, goes unchecked for lack of DNA. Germline V gene data show CDR1 as KGHSH and CDR2 as LQKENI. This CDR3 spans 16 amino acids. CDR3 region: CASSPFRDRGHTEAFF.

The chain links TRBV6-1 to TRBJ1-5. Per the germline V gene, CDR1 is MNHNS and CDR2 is SASEGT. This CDR3 comprises 15 residues. The CDR3 reads CASREGLYSNQPQHF.

The V and J genes are TRBV7-9 and TRBJ2-1; the D gene TCRdb calls, TRBD2, cannot be checked with no DNA. Germline CDR1 and CDR2: SEHNR and FQNEAQ (reference sequence). This CDR3 spans 13 amino acids. Here the CDR3 reads CASSAKTSGGEFF. The full variable domain, its missing parts supplied by reference TRBV7-9 and TRBJ2-1, is DTGVSQNPRHKITKRGQNVTFRCDPISEHNRLYWYRQTLGQGPEFLTYFQNEAQLEKSRLLSDRFSAERPKGSFSTLEIQRTEQGDSAMYLCASSAKTSGGEFFGPGTRLTVL.

The gene calls are TRBV6-1 and TRBJ1-1; the D gene TCRdb calls, TRBD1, cannot be checked with no DNA. The germline V gene encodes CDR1 MNHNS and CDR2 SASEGT. The CDR3 length is 15 residues. The CDR3 loop reads CASSRTGGFAAEAFF.

The chain recombines TRBV25-1 with TRBJ2-7; TCRdb proposes TRBD2, but this gene call is untestable without DNA. Germline loops: CDR1 MGHDK, CDR2 SYGVNS. The CDR3 totals 15 residues. CDR3 sequence reads: CASSDPAGTKYEQYF.

The V and J genes are TRBV27 and TRBJ2-2; TCRdb reports TRBD1, a call that lacks DNA to check it against. Germline V gives CDR1 MNHEY, CDR2 SMNVEV (reference sequence). The CDR3 is 14 amino acids. The CDR3 spells CASRPDRGTGELFF.

V gene TRBV18 combines with J gene TRBJ2-3; TCRdb proposes TRBD1, but this gene call is untestable without DNA. This CDR3 has 16 amino acids. CDR1 is KGHSH, CDR2 LQKENI, per germline. This chain's CDR3 is CASSPTPVGAGDTQYF.

This chain joins TRBV5-1 and TRBJ2-7. Germline assignment: CDR1 SGHRS and CDR2 YFSETQ. The CDR3 contains 13 residues. CDR3 protein: CASSRTIAAEQYF.

The J gene is TRBJ2-7, the V gene TRBV5-1; TCRdb indicates TRBD2, and absent DNA this call remains unverified. In germline, CDR1 is SGHRS, CDR2 YFSETQ. This CDR3 has 15 amino acids. CDR3 residues: CASNLGRSSSYEQYF.

The chain combines TRBV18 with TRBJ1-1; TCRdb's D gene call, TRBD1, goes unchecked for lack of DNA. The CDR3 runs to 14 residues. CDR1 and CDR2 (germline): KGHSH, LQKENI. The CDR3 sequence is CASSTGERGAEAFF.

This chain connects TRBV18 to TRBJ2-1. The germline V gene has CDR1 KGHSH and CDR2 LQKENI. CDR3 length: 15 residues. CDR3 sequence: CASSLTGASYNEQFF.

V usage is TRBV28 and J usage is TRBJ1-2; TCRdb designates TRBD1, a call that cannot be tested without DNA. Germline V CDR1 and CDR2: MDHEN, SYDVKM. The CDR3 contains 15 residues. CDR3 residues: CASRGAGSGDYGYTF.

The chain joins TRBV20-1 to TRBJ1-4; no DNA is available, so the TRBD1 call from TCRdb remains unchecked. The CDR3 length is 14 residues. From germline, CDR1 is DFQATT and CDR2 SNEGSKA (reference sequence). CDR3: CSAHRGQGFEKLFF.

The gene calls are TRBV20-1 and TRBJ2-3; TCRdb selects TRBD2, and the lack of DNA leaves this call unchecked. CDR3 length equals 15 residues. Germline V gives CDR1 DFQATT, CDR2 SNEGSKA (reference sequence). CDR3: CSARGEAGHTDTQYF.

This chain uses TRBV20-1 with TRBJ1-2; TCRdb's D gene call, TRBD1, goes unchecked for lack of DNA. Germline CDR1 and CDR2: DFQATT and SNEGSKA (reference sequence). This CDR3 comprises 12 residues. The CDR3 protein is CSAYRDNYGYTF.

This chain connects TRBV28 to TRBJ2-5; lacking DNA, the TRBD2 call made by TCRdb goes unchecked. This CDR3 contains 17 residues. Germline CDR1 and CDR2: MDHEN and SYDVKM. The CDR3 is CASSPWASGGEEETQYF.

J is TRBJ1-2 and V is TRBV6-5; with no DNA, the TCRdb D assignment of TRBD1 cannot be verified. Germline lookup yields CDR1 MNHEY and CDR2 SVGAGI. This CDR3 has 17 amino acids. The CDR3 loop reads CASSRTGLGQTGYGYTF.